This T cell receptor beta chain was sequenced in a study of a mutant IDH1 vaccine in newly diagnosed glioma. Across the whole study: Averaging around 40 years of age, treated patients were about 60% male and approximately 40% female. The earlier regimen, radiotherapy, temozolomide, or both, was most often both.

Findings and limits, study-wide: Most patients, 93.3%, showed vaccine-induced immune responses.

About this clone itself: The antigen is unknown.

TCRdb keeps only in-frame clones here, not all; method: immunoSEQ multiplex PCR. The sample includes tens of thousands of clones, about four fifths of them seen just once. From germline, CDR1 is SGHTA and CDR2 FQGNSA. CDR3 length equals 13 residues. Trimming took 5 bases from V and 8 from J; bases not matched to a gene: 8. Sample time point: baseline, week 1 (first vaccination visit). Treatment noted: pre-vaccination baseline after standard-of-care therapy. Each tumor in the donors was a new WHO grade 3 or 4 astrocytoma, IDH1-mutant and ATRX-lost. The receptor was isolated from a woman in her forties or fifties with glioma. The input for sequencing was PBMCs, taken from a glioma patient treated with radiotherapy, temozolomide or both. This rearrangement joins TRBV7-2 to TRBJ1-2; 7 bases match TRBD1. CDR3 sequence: CASSQTGDGGYTF. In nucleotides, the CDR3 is TGTGCCAGCAGCCAAACAGGGGATGGGGGCTACACCTTC.